This passage covers 23 T cell receptor beta chains from one sample sequenced in a study of T cell responses to AZD1222 COVID-19 vaccine. TCRdb's copy holds only in-frame clones and misses some; the assay was immunoSEQ multiplex PCR. The sample shows around 100,000 clones, about 89% of them seen only once. Sequenced material: peripheral blood, taken on day 0 of MenACWY control vaccination. These receptors were taken from an adult in good health.

J is TRBJ2-7 and V is TRBV28; TRBD1 matches 9 bases. Per the germline V gene, CDR1 is MDHEN and CDR2 is SYDVKM. Trimming cost V 4 bases and J 3 bases; bases outside gene matches: 13. The CDR3 totals 17 residues. The CDR3 reads CASSYATGQGRVYEQYF. Written as DNA, the CDR3 is TGTGCCAGCAGTTACGCGACCGGACAGGGGAGGGTCTACGAGCAGTACTTC.

This sequence joins TRBV6-5 and TRBJ2-5, with 10 bases identical to TRBD2. This CDR3 has 15 residues. Germline V gene data show CDR1 as MNHEY and CDR2 as SVGAGI. The V segment lost 5 bases and the J segment 3 bases; nucleotides outside the gene matches: 6. The CDR3 coding sequence is TGTGCCAGCAGTAGCGGGGGGGCAGGGAAAGAGACCCAGTACTTC. Translation gives CASSSGGAGKETQYF.

The chain recombines TRBV28 with TRBJ2-3, with 8 bases identical to TRBD1. The junction had 2 bases not matched to a gene; V was cut back by 4 bases and J by 2 bases. The CDR3 covers 14 residues. Looked up from germline, CDR1 is MDHEN and CDR2 is SYDVKM. CDR3 sequence reads: CASSWGQATDTQYF. The CDR3 DNA follows: TGTGCCAGCAGTTGGGGACAGGCCACAGATACGCAGTATTTT.

This chain joins TRBV28 and TRBJ1-1; no clear D gene. Germline values: CDR1 MDHEN, CDR2 SYDVKM. With 6 bases removed from V and 4 bases from J, the gap between germline ends came to 9 bases. This CDR3 has 12 amino acids. This chain's CDR3 is CASRAWGTEAFF. Written as DNA, the CDR3 is TGTGCCAGCAGGGCCTGGGGCACTGAAGCTTTCTTT.

As to this clone: The same CDR3 is also encoded by other DNA sequences in this sample. V usage is TRBV5-1 and J usage is TRBJ1-3, with D perhaps matching TRBD1 (5 bases). The CDR3 runs to 14 residues. Trimming took off 0 bases at V and 3 bases at J, with 7 bases between the two ends. CDR1 SGHRS and CDR2 YFSETQ come from the germline V gene. This CDR3 reads CASSLAGIGNTIYF. CDR3 nucleotides: TGCGCCAGCAGCTTGGCAGGGATTGGAAACACCATATATTTT.

The genes are TRBV5-1 and TRBJ1-2; TRBD1 matches at 7 bases. Trimming took 4 bases from V and 7 from J; bases not matched to a gene: 7. The V gene's germline CDR1 is SGHRS and CDR2 YFSETQ. The CDR3 is 13 amino acids. CDR3 loop: CASSTQGNRGYTF. The DNA of the CDR3 is TGCGCCAGCAGCACACAGGGGAACCGTGGCTACACCTTC.

The chain carries TRBV2 and TRBJ1-2; no definite D call. The CDR3 is made up of 13 amino acids. V lost 6 bases, J lost 0 bases, and 8 bases lay in between. Germline-derived CDR1 and CDR2 are SNHLY and FYNNEI. The CDR3 coding sequence is TGTGCCAGCAGCGACACTGCTAACTATGGCTACACCTTC. It codes for CASSDTANYGYTF. The whole variable domain, filled in from reference TRBV2 and TRBJ1-2, reads EPEVTQTPSHQVTQMGQEVILRCVPISNHLYFYWYRQILGQKVEFLVSFYNNEISEKSEIFDDQFSVERPDGSNFTLKIRSTKLEDSAMYFCASSDTANYGYTFGSGTRLTVV.

The chain couples TRBV29-1 to TRBJ2-5; unclear D gene. V shed 4 bases and J shed 5 bases, with 14 bases lying between them. Germline V gene sequence: CDR1 SQVTM, CDR2 ANQGSEA. The CDR3 runs to 13 residues. CDR3 nucleotides: TGCAGCGTTGGCGAAGCTAGAGCTGAGACCCAGTACTTC. Translation: CSVGEARAETQYF.

The chain carries TRBV2 and TRBJ2-5; no clear D gene. Germline CDR1 is SNHLY and CDR2 is FYNNEI. Trimming removed 3 bases from V and 5 bases from J, with 4 bases in between. CDR3 length equals 11 residues. The CDR3 loop is CASSDRETQYF. Written as DNA, the CDR3 is TGTGCCAGCAGTGATCGGGAGACCCAGTACTTC.

The gene calls are TRBV7-2 and TRBJ1-5; 7 bases are a match to TRBD1. CDR3 length: 16 amino acids. Germline lookup yields CDR1 SGHTA and CDR2 FQGNSA. The ends lost 5 bases at V and 1 base at J; junction bases unmatched: 8. The CDR3 protein is CASSPSPGQSNQPQHF. The CDR3 DNA reads as TGTGCCAGCAGCCCCAGCCCGGGACAGAGCAATCAGCCCCAGCATTTT.

This clone was recorded once. The V gene is TRBV18, the J gene TRBJ2-7, with a tentative D call TRBD2 (5 bases). V was trimmed by 0 bases and J by 2 bases, leaving 11 bases between them. This CDR3 is built from 15 residues. CDR1 and CDR2 from the germline V gene are KGHSH and LQKENI. CDR3 sequence reads: CASSPPSGRTYEQYF. The CDR3 nucleotides read TGTGCCAGCTCACCACCGAGCGGCCGCACCTACGAGCAGTACTTC.

This clone was recorded once. The chain uses TRBV2 and TRBJ1-6; D is perhaps TRBD1 (5 bases). CDR3 length: 11 residues. V lost 6 bases and J 18 bases, leaving 15 bases between the germline ends. CDR1 is SNHLY and CDR2 is FYNNEI in the germline V gene. CDR3 bases: TGTGCCAGCAGCGGGGGACGGAAGCACCACTTT. Amino acid sequence: CASSGGRKHHF. Full variable domain (rest looked up from reference TRBV2 and TRBJ1-6): EPEVTQTPSHQVTQMGQEVILRCVPISNHLYFYWYRQILGQKVEFLVSFYNNEISEKSEIFDDQFSVERPDGSNFTLKIRSTKLEDSAMYFCASSGGRKHHFGNGTRLTVT.

The chain joins TRBV24-1 to TRBJ1-5; D gene ambiguous. Germline CDR1 and CDR2: KGHDR and SFDVKD. CDR3 length equals 14 residues. Between the trimmed V and J ends, which lost 4 bases and 4 bases, there was a span of 10 bases. The CDR3 DNA is TGTGCCACCAGTGACCCTTACCAGAATCAGCCCCAGCATTTT. Translating gives CATSDPYQNQPQHF.

The V and J genes are TRBV28 and TRBJ1-5; D call uncertain. The CDR3 consists of 15 residues. Germline lookup yields CDR1 MDHEN and CDR2 SYDVKM. Trimming removed 3 bases at V and 1 base at J, with 10 bases between. The CDR3 DNA reads as TGTGCCAGCAGTTTTTGGGATCTAAGCAATCAGCCCCAGCATTTT. Translated, it gives CASSFWDLSNQPQHF.

The gene calls are TRBV18 and TRBJ1-1, with D possibly TRBD1 on 6 matching bases. V was clipped by 1 base and J by 1 base, with 10 bases between them. Germline lookup yields CDR1 KGHSH and CDR2 LQKENI. The CDR3 contains 15 residues. DNA for the CDR3: TGTGCCAGCTCACCACGACAGGAATGGAACACTGAAGCTTTCTTT. Protein sequence: CASSPRQEWNTEAFF. Drawing the rest from reference TRBV18 and TRBJ1-1, the complete variable domain is NAGVMQNPRHLVRRRGQEARLRCSPMKGHSHVYWYRQLPEEGLKFMVYLQKENIIDESGMPKERFSAEFPKEGPSILRIQQVVRGDSAAYFCASSPRQEWNTEAFFGQGTRLTVV.

The V and J genes are TRBV3-1 (or the pseudogene TRBV3-2) and TRBJ2-1; D possibly corresponds to TRBD1 (5 bases). The CDR3 is made up of 15 amino acids. The V end was cut by 6 bases, the J end by 2 bases, with 14 bases between. Germline CDR1 is LGHDT and CDR2 is YNNKEL (reference sequence). DNA of the CDR3: TGTGCCAGCAGTCCAGGGTTTTCCGCCTACAATGAGCAGTTCTTC. It translates to CASSPGFSAYNEQFF.

V and J are TRBV2 and TRBJ1-6; 9 positions agree with TRBD1. Trimming cost V 6 bases and J 8 bases; bases outside gene matches: 5. This CDR3 is 14 amino acids long. The germline gives CDR1 SNHLY, CDR2 FYNNEI. CDR3 sequence: CASSAGQGYSPLHF. In DNA, the CDR3 is TGTGCCAGCAGCGCCGGACAGGGGTATTCACCCCTCCACTTT.

The J gene is TRBJ2-1, the V gene TRBV24-1; TRBD2 matches 7 bases. CDR1 KGHDR and CDR2 SFDVKD come from the germline V gene. The junction had 8 bases not matched to a gene; V was cut back by 9 bases and J by 7 bases. The CDR3 has 13 residues. CDR3 in amino acids: CATQPSGRNEQFF. DNA of the CDR3: TGTGCCACCCAACCTAGCGGCAGAAATGAGCAGTTCTTC.

The J gene is TRBJ2-3, the V gene TRBV4-3; perhaps TRBD2 as D (5 bases). The CDR3 runs 17 residues. The V end was cut by 2 bases, the J end by 4 bases, with 19 bases between. The germline V gene encodes CDR1 LGHNA and CDR2 YSLEER. The CDR3 nucleotides read TGCGCCAGCAGCCAAAGACCCTTCGCCGGGGTAGCAGATACGCAGTATTTT. It codes for CASSQRPFAGVADTQYF.

The chain recombines TRBV4-3 with TRBJ1-2; TRBD1 matches 7 bases. This CDR3 is built from 15 residues. Germline V gives CDR1 LGHNA, CDR2 YSLEER. V shed 3 bases and J 4 bases; nucleotides not matched to a gene: 8. Here the CDR3 reads CASSQTTGDGYGYTF. The CDR3 bases are TGCGCCAGCAGCCAGACCACAGGGGACGGCTATGGCTACACCTTC.

This chain connects TRBV6-2 or TRBV6-3 to TRBJ1-1; D gene uncertain. The V gene lost 4 bases and the J gene lost 8 bases, with 20 bases spanning the gap. Germline CDR1 and CDR2: MNHEY and SVGEGT. The CDR3 covers 15 residues. The CDR3 coding sequence is TGTGCCAGCAGTTTCCTTTCCGGATCTGGTATGGAAGCTTTCTTT. Its protein product is CASSFLSGSGMEAFF.

The chain combines TRBV7-8 with TRBJ1-1; D might be TRBD1 (6 bases). The CDR3 runs to 14 residues. V lost 5 bases to trimming and J lost 1 base, with 11 bases between them. Germline-derived CDR1 and CDR2 are SGHVS and FQNEAQ. CDR3 nucleotide sequence: TGTGCCAGCAGCAACAGGGTCGAGAACACTGAAGCTTTCTTT. Encoded protein: CASSNRVENTEAFF.

V usage is TRBV9 and J usage is TRBJ1-1; TRBD1 might be the D (5 bases). CDR1 and CDR2 from the germline V gene are SGDLS and YYNGEE. The CDR3 sequence is 18 residues long. Trimming removed 4 bases from V and 1 base from J, with 23 bases in between. The CDR3 loop reads CASSPSGQGRFGNTEAFF. The CDR3, as DNA: TGTGCCAGCAGCCCTTCGGGGCAGGGTCGATTTGGGAACACTGAAGCTTTCTTT.